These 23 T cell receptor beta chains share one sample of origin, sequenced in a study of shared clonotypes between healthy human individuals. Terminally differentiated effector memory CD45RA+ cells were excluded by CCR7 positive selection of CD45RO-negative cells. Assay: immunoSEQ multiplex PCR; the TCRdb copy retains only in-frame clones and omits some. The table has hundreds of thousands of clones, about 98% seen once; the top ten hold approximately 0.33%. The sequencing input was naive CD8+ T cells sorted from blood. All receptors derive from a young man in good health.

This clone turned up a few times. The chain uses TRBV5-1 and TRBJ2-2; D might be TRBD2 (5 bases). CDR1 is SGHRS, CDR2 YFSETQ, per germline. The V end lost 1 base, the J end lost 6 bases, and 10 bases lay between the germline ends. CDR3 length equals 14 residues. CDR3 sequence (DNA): TGCGCCAGCAGCTTGAAGGGAGTGGCCGGGGAGCTGTTTTTT. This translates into CASSLKGVAGELFF. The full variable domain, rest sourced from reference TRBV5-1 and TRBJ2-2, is KAGVTQTPRYLIKTRGQQVTLSCSPISGHRSVSWYQQTPGQGLQFLFEYFSETQRNKGNFPGRFSGRQFSNSRSEMNVSTLELGDSALYLCASSLKGVAGELFFGEGSRLTVL.

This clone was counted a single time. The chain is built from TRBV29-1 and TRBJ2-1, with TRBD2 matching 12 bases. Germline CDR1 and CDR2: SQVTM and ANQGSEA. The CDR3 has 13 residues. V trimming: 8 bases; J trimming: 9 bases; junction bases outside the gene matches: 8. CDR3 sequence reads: CSLRLAGEVEQFF. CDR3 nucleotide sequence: TGCAGCCTTAGACTAGCGGGAGAGGTTGAGCAGTTCTTC.

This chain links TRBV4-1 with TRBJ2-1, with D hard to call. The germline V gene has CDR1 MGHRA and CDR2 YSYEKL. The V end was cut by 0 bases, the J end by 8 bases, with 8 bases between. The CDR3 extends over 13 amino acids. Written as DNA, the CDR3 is TGCGCCAGCAGCCAAGATTCCAGCGATGAGCAGTTCTTC. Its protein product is CASSQDSSDEQFF.

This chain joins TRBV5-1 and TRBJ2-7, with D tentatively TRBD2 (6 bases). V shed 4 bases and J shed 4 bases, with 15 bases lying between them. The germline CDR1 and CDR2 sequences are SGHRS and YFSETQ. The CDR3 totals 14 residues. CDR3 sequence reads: CASSTDGGGYEQYF. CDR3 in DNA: TGCGCCAGCAGCACGGACGGGGGTGGGTACGAGCAGTACTTC. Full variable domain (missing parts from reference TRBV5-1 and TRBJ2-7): KAGVTQTPRYLIKTRGQQVTLSCSPISGHRSVSWYQQTPGQGLQFLFEYFSETQRNKGNFPGRFSGRQFSNSRSEMNVSTLELGDSALYLCASSTDGGGYEQYFGPGTRLTVT.

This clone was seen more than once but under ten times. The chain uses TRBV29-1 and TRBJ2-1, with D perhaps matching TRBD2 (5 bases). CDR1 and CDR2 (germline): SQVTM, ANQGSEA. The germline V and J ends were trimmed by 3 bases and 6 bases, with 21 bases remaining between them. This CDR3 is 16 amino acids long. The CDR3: CSVESSPSIETNEQFF. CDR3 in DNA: TGCAGCGTTGAGTCGTCCCCTAGCATCGAAACCAATGAGCAGTTCTTC.

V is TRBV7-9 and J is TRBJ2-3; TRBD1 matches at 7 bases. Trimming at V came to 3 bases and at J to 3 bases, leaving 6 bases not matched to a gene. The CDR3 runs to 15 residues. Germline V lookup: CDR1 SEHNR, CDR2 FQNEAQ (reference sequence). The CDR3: CASSFLRGTTDTQYF. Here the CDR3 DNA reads TGTGCCAGCAGCTTCCTCAGGGGGACGACAGATACGCAGTATTTT.

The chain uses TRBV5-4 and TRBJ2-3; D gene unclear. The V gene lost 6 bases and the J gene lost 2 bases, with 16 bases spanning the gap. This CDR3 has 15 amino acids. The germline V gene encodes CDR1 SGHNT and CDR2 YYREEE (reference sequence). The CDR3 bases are TGTGCCAGCACCCGGAGTAGCCCCCACACAGATACGCAGTATTTT. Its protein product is CASTRSSPHTDTQYF.

The chain's CDR3 is CASSDLFRSYEQYF. CDR3 sequence (DNA): TGTGCCAGCAGTGACCTTTTCCGCTCCTACGAGCAGTACTTC. The chain couples TRBV5-4 to TRBJ2-7; D gene unclear. CDR3 size: 14 residues. Between the trimmed V and J ends, which lost 5 bases and 0 bases, there was a span of 12 bases. In germline, CDR1 is SGHNT, CDR2 YYREEE (reference sequence).

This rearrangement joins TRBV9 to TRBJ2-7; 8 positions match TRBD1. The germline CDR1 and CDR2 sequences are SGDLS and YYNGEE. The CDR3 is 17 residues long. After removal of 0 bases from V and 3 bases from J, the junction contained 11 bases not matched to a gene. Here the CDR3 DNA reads TGTGCCAGCAGCGTAGACGATGCAACAGGGGGTAGCTACGAGCAGTACTTC. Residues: CASSVDDATGGSYEQYF.

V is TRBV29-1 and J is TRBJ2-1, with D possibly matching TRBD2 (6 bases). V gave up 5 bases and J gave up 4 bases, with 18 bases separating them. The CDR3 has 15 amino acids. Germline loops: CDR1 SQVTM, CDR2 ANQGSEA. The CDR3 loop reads CSVYRDGGFYNEQFF. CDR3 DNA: TGCAGCGTTTATAGGGATGGGGGGTTTTACAATGAGCAGTTCTTC.

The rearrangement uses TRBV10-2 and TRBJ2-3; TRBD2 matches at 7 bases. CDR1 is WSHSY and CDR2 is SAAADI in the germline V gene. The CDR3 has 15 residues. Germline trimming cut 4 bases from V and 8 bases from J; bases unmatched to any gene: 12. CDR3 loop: CASSALAGVETTQYF. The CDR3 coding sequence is TGCGCCAGCAGTGCTCTGGCGGGAGTAGAGACTACGCAGTATTTT.

Here the CDR3 reads CASSSYNSEAKNIQYF. The CDR3 DNA reads TGTGCCAGCAGTTCTTATAACAGTGAAGCCAAAAACATTCAGTACTTC. This chain connects TRBV28 to TRBJ2-4; no reliable D call. V was cut by 4 bases and J by 0 bases, with 13 bases left in between. The CDR3 length is 16 residues. Germline V CDR1 and CDR2: MDHEN, SYDVKM.

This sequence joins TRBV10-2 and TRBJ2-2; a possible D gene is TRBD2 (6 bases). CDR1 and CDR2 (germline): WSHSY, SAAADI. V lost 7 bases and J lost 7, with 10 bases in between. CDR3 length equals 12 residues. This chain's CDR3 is CASTQTSGELFF. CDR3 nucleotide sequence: TGCGCCAGCACCCAGACTAGCGGGGAGCTGTTTTTT.

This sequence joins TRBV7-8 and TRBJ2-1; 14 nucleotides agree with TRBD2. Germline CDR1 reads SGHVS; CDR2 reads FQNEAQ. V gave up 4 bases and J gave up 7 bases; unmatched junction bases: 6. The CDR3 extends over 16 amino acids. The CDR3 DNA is TGTGCCAGCAGCTCTTGGACTAGCGGGAGGTCGAATGAGCAGTTCTTC. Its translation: CASSSWTSGRSNEQFF.

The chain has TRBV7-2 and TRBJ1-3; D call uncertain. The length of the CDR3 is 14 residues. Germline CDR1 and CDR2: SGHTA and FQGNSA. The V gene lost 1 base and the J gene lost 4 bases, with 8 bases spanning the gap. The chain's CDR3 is CASSLEGVGNTIYF. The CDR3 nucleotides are TGTGCCAGCAGCTTAGAGGGCGTGGGAAACACCATATATTTT.

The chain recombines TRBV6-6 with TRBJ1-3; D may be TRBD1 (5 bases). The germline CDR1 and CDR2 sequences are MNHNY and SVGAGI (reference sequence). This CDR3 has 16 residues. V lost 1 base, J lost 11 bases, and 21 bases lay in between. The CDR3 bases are TGTGCCAGCAGTTACTTGGCAGACGCCCGGGGGAGATCCATATATTTT. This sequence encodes CASSYLADARGRSIYF.

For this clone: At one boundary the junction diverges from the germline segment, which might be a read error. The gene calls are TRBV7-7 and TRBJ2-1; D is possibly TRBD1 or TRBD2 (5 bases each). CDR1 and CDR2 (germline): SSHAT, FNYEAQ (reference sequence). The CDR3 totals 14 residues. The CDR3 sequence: CASSLVFGDHEQFF. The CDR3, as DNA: TGTGCTAGCAGCTTAGTCTTCGGGGACCATGAGCAGTTCTTC.

CDR3 region: CASSIGGATANEKLFF. CDR3 sequence (DNA): TGTGCCAGCAGTATAGGGGGCGCGACAGCTAATGAAAAACTGTTTTTT. The J gene is TRBJ1-4, the V gene TRBV27, with 7 bases matching TRBD1. CDR1 and CDR2 (germline): MNHEY, SMNVEV (reference sequence). This CDR3 has 16 residues. Trimming removed 5 bases from V and 3 bases from J; junction bases left unmatched: 9.

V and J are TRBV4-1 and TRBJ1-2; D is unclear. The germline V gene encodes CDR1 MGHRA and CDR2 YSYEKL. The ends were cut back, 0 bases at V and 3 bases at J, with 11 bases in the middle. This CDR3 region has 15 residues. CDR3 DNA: TGCGCCAGCAGCCAAGATCCGGGTTTCGACTATGGCTACACCTTC. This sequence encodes CASSQDPGFDYGYTF.

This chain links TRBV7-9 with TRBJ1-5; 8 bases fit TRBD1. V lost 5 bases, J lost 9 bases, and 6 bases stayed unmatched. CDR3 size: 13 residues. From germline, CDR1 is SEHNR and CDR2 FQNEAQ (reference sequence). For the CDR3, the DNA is TGTGCCAGCAGCGGACAGGGTCTCTTGCCCCAGCATTTT. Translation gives CASSGQGLLPQHF.

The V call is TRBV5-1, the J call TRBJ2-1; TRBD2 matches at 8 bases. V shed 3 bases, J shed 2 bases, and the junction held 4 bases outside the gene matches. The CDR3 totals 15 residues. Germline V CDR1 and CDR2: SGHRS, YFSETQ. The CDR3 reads CASSSGLAAYNEQFF. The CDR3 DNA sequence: TGCGCCAGCAGCTCCGGACTAGCCGCCTACAATGAGCAGTTCTTC.

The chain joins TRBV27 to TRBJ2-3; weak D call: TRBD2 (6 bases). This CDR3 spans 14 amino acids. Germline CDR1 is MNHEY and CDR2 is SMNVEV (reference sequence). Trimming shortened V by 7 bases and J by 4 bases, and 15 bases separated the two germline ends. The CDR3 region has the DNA TGTGCCAGCAACTCCGGATGGGGGGCAGATACGCAGTATTTT. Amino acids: CASNSGWGADTQYF.

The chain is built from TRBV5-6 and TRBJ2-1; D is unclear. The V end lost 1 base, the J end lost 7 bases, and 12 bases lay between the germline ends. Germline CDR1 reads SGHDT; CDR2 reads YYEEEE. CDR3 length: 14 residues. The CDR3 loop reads CASSLSRIWNEQFF. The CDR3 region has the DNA TGTGCCAGCAGCTTGAGTAGGATTTGGAATGAGCAGTTCTTC. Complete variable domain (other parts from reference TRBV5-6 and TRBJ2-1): DAGVTQSPTHLIKTRGQQVTLRCSPKSGHDTVSWYQQALGQGPQFIFQYYEEEERQRGNFPDRFSGHQFPNYSSELNVNALLLGDSALYLCASSLSRIWNEQFFGPGTRLTVL.